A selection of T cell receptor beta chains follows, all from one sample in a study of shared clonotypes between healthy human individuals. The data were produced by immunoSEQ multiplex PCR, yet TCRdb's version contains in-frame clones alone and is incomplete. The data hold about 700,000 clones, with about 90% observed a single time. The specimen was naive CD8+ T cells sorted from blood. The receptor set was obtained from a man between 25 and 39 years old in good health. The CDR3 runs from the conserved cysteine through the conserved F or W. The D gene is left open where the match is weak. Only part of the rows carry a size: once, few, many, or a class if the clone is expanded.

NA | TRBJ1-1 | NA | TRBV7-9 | TGTGCCAGCAGCTTACAGACGATGAACACTGAAGCTTTCTTT | CASSLQTMNTEAFF
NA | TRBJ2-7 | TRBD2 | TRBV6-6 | TGTGCCAGCAGTCCCCGATGGGGGGAGGGAGACGAGCAGTACTTC | CASSPRWGEGDEQYF
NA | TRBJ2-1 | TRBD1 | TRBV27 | TGTGCCAGCAGTTTATGGGGTGCAGGGGGAAGCTCCTACAATGAGCAGTTCTTC | CASSLWGAGGSSYNEQFF
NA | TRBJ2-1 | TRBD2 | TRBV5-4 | TGTGCCAGCAGCTTGGAAAGCGGGAGGGACAATGAGCAGTTCTTC | CASSLESGRDNEQFF
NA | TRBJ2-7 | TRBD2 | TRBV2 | TGTGCCAGCAGTGAATCAGGACTAGCGGGAGGGCCTGGGCAGTACTTC | CASSESGLAGGPGQYF
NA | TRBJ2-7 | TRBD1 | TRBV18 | TGTGCCAGCTCAGAGACAGGGGAAATCTACGAGCAGTACTTC | CASSETGEIYEQYF
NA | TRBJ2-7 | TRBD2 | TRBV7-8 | TGTGCCAGCACCCTCGGTCATGGGGGAGGGCTGAGGGAGCAGTACTTC | CASTLGHGGGLREQYF
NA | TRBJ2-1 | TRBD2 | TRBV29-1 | TGCAGCGTTGTACTAGCGGGAGGAGTCTCCTACAATGAGCAGTTCTTC | CSVVLAGGVSYNEQFF
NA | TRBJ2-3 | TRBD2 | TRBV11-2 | TGTGCCAGCAGCTTAGTAGCGGGAGGGCCGACAGATACGCAGTATTTT | CASSLVAGGPTDTQYF
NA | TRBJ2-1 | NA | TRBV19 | TGTGCCAGTAGTATGAGACAGGCCCGGGGGTACAATGAGCAGTTCTTC | CASSMRQARGYNEQFF
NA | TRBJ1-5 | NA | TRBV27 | TGTGCCAGCAGTTTAATAGGGAATCAGCCCCAGCATTTT | CASSLIGNQPQHF
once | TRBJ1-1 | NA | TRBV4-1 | TGCGCCAGCAGCTATCGGACCTACACTGAAGCTTTCTTT | CASSYRTYTEAFF
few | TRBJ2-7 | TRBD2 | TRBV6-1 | TGTGCCAGCAGCCTAGCGGGCTTCTACGAGCAGTACTTC | CASSLAGFYEQYF
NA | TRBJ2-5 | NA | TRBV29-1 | TGCAGCGCCCCAAGTAGGGACTCCCGCCATGAGTACTTC | CSAPSRDSRHEYF
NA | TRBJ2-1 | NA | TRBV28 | TGTGCCAGCAGTTTAGAGGTTACAGCCGAGTCTATCCTGGATGAGCAGTTCTTC | CASSLEVTAESILDEQFF
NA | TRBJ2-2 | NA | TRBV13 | TGTGCCAGCAGCTTTAACTCCTTGGCGAACACCGGGGAGCTGTTTTTT | CASSFNSLANTGELFF
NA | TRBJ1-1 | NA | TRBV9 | TGTGCCAGCAGCGTAGAGGGCGCCACTGAAGCTTTCTTT | CASSVEGATEAFF